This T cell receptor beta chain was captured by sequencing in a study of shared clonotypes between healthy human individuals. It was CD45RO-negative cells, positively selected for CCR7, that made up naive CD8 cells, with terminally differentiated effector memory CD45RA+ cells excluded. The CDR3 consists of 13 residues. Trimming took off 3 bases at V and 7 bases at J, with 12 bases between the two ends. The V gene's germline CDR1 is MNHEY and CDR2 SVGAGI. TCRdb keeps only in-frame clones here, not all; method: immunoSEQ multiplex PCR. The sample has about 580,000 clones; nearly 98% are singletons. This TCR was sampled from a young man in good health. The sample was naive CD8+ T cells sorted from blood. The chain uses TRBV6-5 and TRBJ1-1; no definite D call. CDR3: CASSYEGLSEAFF. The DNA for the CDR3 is TGTGCCAGCAGTTATGAGGGTCTCAGTGAAGCTTTCTTT.